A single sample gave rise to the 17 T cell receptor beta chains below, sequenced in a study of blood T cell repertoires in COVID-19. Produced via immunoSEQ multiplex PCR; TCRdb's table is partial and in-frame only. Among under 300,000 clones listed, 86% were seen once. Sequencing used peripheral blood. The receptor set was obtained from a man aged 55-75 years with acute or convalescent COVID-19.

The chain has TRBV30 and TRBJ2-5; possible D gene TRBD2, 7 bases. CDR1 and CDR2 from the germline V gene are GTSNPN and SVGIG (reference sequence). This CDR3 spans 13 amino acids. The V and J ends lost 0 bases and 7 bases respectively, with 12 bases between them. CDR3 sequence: CAWSVGGDGTQYF. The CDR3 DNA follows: TGTGCCTGGAGTGTAGGGGGGGATGGGACCCAGTACTTC.

CDR3 residues: CATSREGTGGNTIYF. DNA for the CDR3: TGTGCCACCAGCAGAGAAGGGACAGGTGGAAACACCATATATTTT. The rearrangement uses TRBV15 and TRBJ1-3; 8 bases agree with TRBD1. V trimming: 0 bases; J trimming: 3 bases; junction bases outside the gene matches: 1. This CDR3 is built from 15 residues. The V gene's germline CDR1 is LNHNV and CDR2 YYDKDF (reference sequence).

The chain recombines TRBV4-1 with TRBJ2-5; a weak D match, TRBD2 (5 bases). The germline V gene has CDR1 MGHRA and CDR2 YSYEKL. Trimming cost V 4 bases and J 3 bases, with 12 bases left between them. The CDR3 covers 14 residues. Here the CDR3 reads CASSPRLGEETQYF. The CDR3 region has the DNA TGCGCCAGCAGCCCCCGGCTCGGGGAAGAGACCCAGTACTTC.

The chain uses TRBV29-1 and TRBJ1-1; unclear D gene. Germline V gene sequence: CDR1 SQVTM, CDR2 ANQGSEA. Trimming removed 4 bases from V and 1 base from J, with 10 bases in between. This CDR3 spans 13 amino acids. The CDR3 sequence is CSVVGVQNTEAFF. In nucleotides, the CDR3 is TGCAGCGTTGTCGGGGTCCAGAACACTGAAGCTTTCTTT.

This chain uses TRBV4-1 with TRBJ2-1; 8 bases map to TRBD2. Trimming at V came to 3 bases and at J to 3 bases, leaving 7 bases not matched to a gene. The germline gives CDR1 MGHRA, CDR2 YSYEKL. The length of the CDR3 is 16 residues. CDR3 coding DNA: TGCGCCAGCAGCCACCTCAGCGGGGGTAACTACAATGAGCAGTTCTTC. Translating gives CASSHLSGGNYNEQFF.

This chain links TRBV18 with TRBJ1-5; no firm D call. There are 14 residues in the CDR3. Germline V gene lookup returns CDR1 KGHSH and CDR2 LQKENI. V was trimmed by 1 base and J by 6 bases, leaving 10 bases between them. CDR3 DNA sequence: TGTGCCAGCTCACCACGGGAGGGAGGTCAGCCCCAGCATTTT. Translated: CASSPREGGQPQHF.

The CDR3: CATSDSGTGVNQETQYF. CDR3 DNA sequence: TGTGCCACCAGTGATTCCGGGACAGGGGTCAACCAAGAGACCCAGTACTTC. This chain uses TRBV24-1 with TRBJ2-5, with TRBD1 matching over 10 bases. V was clipped by 2 bases and J by 0 bases; unmatched bases: 5. CDR3 length equals 17 residues. Germline CDR1 KGHDR, CDR2 SFDVKD.

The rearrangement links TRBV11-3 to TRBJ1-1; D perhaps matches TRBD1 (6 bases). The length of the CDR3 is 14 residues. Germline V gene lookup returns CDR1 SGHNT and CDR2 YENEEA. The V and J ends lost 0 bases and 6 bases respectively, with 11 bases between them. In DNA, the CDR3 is TGTGCCAGCAGCTTAGAGAGGGGGAGCGCTGAAGCTTTCTTT. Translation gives CASSLERGSAEAFF.

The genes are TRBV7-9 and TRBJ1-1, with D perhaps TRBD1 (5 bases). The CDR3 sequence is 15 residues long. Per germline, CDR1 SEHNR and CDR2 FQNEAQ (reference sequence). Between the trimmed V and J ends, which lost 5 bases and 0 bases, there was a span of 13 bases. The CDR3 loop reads CASSPREDMNTEAFF. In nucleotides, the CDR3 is TGTGCCAGCAGCCCTCGGGAGGACATGAACACTGAAGCTTTCTTT.

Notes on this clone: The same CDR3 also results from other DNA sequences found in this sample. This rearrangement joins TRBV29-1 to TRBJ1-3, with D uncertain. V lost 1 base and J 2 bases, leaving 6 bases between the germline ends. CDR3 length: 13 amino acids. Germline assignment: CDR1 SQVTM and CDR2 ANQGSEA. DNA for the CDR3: TGCAGCGTTGAAGCAGGAACTGGAAACACCATATATTTT. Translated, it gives CSVEAGTGNTIYF. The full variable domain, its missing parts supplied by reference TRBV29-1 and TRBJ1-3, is SAVISQKPSRDICQRGTSLTIQCQVDSQVTMMFWYRQQPGQSLTLIATANQGSEATYESGFVIDKFPISRPNLTFSTLTVSNMSPEDSSIYLCSVEAGTGNTIYFGEGSWLTVV.

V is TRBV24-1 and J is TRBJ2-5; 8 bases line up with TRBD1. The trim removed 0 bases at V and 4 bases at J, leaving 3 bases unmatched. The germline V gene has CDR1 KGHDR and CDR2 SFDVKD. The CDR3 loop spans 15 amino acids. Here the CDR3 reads CATSDLLQGGETQYF. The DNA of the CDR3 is TGTGCCACCAGTGATTTGCTACAGGGGGGAGAGACCCAGTACTTC.

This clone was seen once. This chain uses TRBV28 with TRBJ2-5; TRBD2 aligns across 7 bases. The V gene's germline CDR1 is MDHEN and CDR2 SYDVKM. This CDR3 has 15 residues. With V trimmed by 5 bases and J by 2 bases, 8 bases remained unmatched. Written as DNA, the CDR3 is TGTGCCAGCAGTCCCGCGGGGGTTCAGCAAGAGACCCAGTACTTC. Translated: CASSPAGVQQETQYF. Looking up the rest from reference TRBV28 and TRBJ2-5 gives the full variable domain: DVKVTQSSRYLVKRTGEKVFLECVQDMDHENMFWYRQDPGLGLRLIYFSYDVKMKEKGDIPEGYSVSREKKERFSLILESASTNQTSMYLCASSPAGVQQETQYFGPGTRLLVL.

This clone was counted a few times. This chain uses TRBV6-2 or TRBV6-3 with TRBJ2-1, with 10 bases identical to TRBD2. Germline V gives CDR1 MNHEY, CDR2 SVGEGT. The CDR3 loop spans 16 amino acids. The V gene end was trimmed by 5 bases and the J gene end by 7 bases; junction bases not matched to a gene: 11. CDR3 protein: CASSPFSSGSSNEQFF. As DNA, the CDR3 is TGTGCCAGCAGTCCATTCTCTAGCGGGAGCTCGAATGAGCAGTTCTTC.

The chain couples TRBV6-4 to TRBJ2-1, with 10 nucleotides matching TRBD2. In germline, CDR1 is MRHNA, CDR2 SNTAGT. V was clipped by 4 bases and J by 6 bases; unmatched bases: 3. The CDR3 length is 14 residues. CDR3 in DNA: TGTGCCAGCAGTGTACTAGCGGGGCCCAATGAGCAGTTCTTC. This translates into CASSVLAGPNEQFF.

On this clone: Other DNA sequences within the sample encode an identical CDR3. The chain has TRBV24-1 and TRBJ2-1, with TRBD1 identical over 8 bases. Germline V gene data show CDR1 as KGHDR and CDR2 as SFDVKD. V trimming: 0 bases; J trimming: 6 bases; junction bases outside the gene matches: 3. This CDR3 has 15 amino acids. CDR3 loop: CATSDLGQGSNEQFF. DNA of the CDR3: TGTGCCACCAGTGATTTGGGACAGGGCTCCAATGAGCAGTTCTTC.

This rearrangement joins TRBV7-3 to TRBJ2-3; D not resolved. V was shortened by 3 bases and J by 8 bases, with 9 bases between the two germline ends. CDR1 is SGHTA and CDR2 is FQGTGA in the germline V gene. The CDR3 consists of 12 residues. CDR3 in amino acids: CASSFQARTQYF. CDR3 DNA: TGTGCCAGCAGCTTCCAGGCGCGTACGCAGTATTTT.

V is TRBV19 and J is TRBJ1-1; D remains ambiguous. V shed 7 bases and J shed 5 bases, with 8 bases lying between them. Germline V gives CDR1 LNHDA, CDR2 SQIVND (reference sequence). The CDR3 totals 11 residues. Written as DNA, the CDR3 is TGTGCCAGTACCGCCCAGACTGAAGCTTTCTTT. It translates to CASTAQTEAFF.